Detailed here is one T cell receptor (beta chain). One end of the junction fails to match germline, which may point to a read error. Only Caucasian adults living in Nashville, Tennessee served as donors. The data are from a study of shared clonotypes between healthy human individuals. Profiling relied on immunoSEQ multiplex PCR, and the TCRdb table lists in-frame clones only, not all of them. The sample holds 950,000 to 1,300,000 clones, about 70% seen once. The receptor comes from a man between 18 and 29 years old in good health. The sequenced sample consisted of memory CD4+ T cells sorted from blood. Subset meaning: CD45RA-negative fraction.

The chain's CDR3 is CASRLGYGIDEKLFF. The CDR3 DNA follows: TGCGCCAGCAGATTGGGGTATGGAATCGATGAAAAACTGTTTTTT. The V and J genes are TRBV5-1 and TRBJ1-4; D uncertain. This CDR3 has 15 amino acids. Germline values: CDR1 SGHRS, CDR2 YFSETQ.